The 14 T cell receptor beta chains in this list originate from one sample, sequenced in a study of CD8+ T cells in alopecia areata (dated by TCRdb to the late 2010s). This sample's time point label indicates: baseline before oral tofacitinib. Receptors were amplified or captured by the immunoSEQ multiplex PCR assay. RNA was extracted from all samples and reverse transcribed into cDNA, which served as template for TCR sequencing. Entries here come from immuneACCESS through TCRdb and include only in-frame sequences with V and J called. Some clones fail to appear in such tables; in the studies checked, an unresolved V gene covers under half of the shortfall, and the cause of the remainder is unknown. For this sample the table gives some 170,000 clones, of which roughly 63% were detected only once. The top ten hold 1.7% of the sample. Sequenced material: CD4+ T cells sorted from blood, taken at week 0. These receptors all come from a human donor with alopecia areata.

Notes on this clone: The sample holds other DNA sequences that translate to the same CDR3. The chain recombines TRBV29-1 with TRBJ2-2; no firm D call. From germline, CDR1 is SQVTM and CDR2 ANQGSEA. The CDR3 extends over 11 amino acids. The V end lost 5 bases, the J end lost 2 bases, and 3 bases lay between the germline ends. The CDR3 sequence: CSVTNTGELFF. The CDR3 DNA reads TGCAGCGTTACAAACACCGGGGAGCTGTTTTTT.

V is TRBV25-1 and J is TRBJ1-2; D remains unclear. The CDR3 spans 14 residues. CDR1 and CDR2 (germline): MGHDK, SYGVNS. The V and J ends lost 2 bases and 1 base respectively, with 8 bases between them. The CDR3 is CASSEERLNYGYTF. CDR3 coding DNA: TGTGCCAGCAGTGAAGAACGGCTTAACTATGGCTACACCTTC.

V is TRBV7-2 and J is TRBJ2-3; D not certain. There are 12 residues in the CDR3. V was pared by 1 base and J by 4 bases, with 3 bases between. Germline CDR1 is SGHTA and CDR2 is FQGNSA. The CDR3 sequence: CASSLVADTQYF. In DNA form, the CDR3 reads TGTGCCAGCAGCTTAGTGGCAGATACGCAGTATTTT.

This chain uses TRBV30 with TRBJ1-4; 7 nucleotides agree with TRBD1. With 4 bases clipped from V and 8 bases from J, the junction kept 7 bases outside the gene matches. CDR3 length equals 13 residues. Germline V gene lookup returns CDR1 GTSNPN and CDR2 SVGIG (reference sequence). CDR3 DNA sequence: TGTGCCTGGAACTTAAAGGGACAGGAAAAACTGTTTTTT. Translating gives CAWNLKGQEKLFF.

This chain links TRBV29-1 with TRBJ2-1; 9 nucleotides match TRBD1. This CDR3 is 12 amino acids long. V shed 7 bases, J shed 8 bases, and the junction held 6 bases outside the gene matches. CDR1 is SQVTM, CDR2 ANQGSEA, per germline. The CDR3 loop is CSGGQGLDEQFF. The CDR3 nucleotides are TGCAGCGGAGGACAGGGGCTGGATGAGCAGTTCTTC.

As to this clone: Other DNA sequences in this specimen translate into the identical CDR3. This chain connects TRBV6-6 to TRBJ1-2; the match to TRBD1 covers 10 bases. The J segment lost 5 bases and the V segment lost 5 bases, leaving 5 bases of the junction unmatched. Germline V gene data show CDR1 as MNHNY and CDR2 as SVGAGI (reference sequence). This CDR3 is 14 amino acids long. CDR3 in amino acids: CASSATGGGYGYTF. DNA for the CDR3: TGTGCCAGCAGTGCGACAGGGGGCGGGTATGGCTACACCTTC.

V usage is TRBV9 and J usage is TRBJ2-3, with TRBD2 identical over 8 bases. V gave up 7 bases and J gave up 3 bases; unmatched junction bases: 10. CDR1 SGDLS and CDR2 YYNGEE come from the germline V gene. The CDR3 has 15 amino acids. CDR3 sequence reads: CASDPHGGETDTQYF. The CDR3 DNA follows: TGTGCCAGCGACCCCCACGGGGGGGAGACAGATACGCAGTATTTT.

This clone came up once. The chain joins TRBV2 to TRBJ1-1, with D possibly matching TRBD1 (6 bases). In germline, CDR1 is SNHLY, CDR2 FYNNEI. Trimming took 8 bases from V and 0 from J, leaving 7 bases between them. The CDR3 consists of 12 residues. CDR3 bases: TGTGCCAGCGACAGGTTGAACACTGAAGCTTTCTTT. The encoded protein is CASDRLNTEAFF. The complete variable domain, with remaining parts taken from reference TRBV2 and TRBJ1-1, reads EPEVTQTPSHQVTQMGQEVILRCVPISNHLYFYWYRQILGQKVEFLVSFYNNEISEKSEIFDDQFSVERPDGSNFTLKIRSTKLEDSAMYFCASDRLNTEAFFGQGTRLTVV.

V gene TRBV5-6 combines with J gene TRBJ1-5, with 9 bases lining up with TRBD1. Germline loops: CDR1 SGHDT, CDR2 YYEEEE. The CDR3 covers 15 residues. Trimming took 4 bases from V and 1 from J; bases not matched to a gene: 3. The CDR3 sequence: CASSPGQGSNQPQHF. DNA for the CDR3: TGTGCCAGCAGCCCAGGACAGGGGAGCAATCAGCCCCAGCATTTT.

The chain uses TRBV9 and TRBJ1-1; D call uncertain. Germline-derived CDR1 and CDR2 are SGDLS and YYNGEE. The length of the CDR3 is 15 residues. V was trimmed by 0 bases and J by 1 base, leaving 10 bases between them. CDR3 region: CASSVDLNTNTEAFF. The CDR3 DNA reads as TGTGCCAGCAGCGTAGACCTGAACACGAACACTGAAGCTTTCTTT.

As regards this clone: At the DNA level, this CDR3 is encoded by other sequences in the same sample as well. The chain recombines TRBV5-1 with TRBJ1-4; TRBD1 agrees at 11 bases. The CDR3 is 14 residues long. Germline V gives CDR1 SGHRS, CDR2 YFSETQ. J lost 7 bases, V lost 4 bases, and 3 bases had no gene match. The CDR3 DNA follows: TGCGCCAGCAGCGGACAGGGGGCGAGTGAAAAACTGTTTTTT. Translated: CASSGQGASEKLFF.

This rearrangement joins TRBV19 to TRBJ2-2; D ambiguous. The V gene lost 3 bases and the J gene lost 5 bases, with 4 bases spanning the gap. The CDR3 runs 12 residues. CDR1 and CDR2 (germline): LNHDA, SQIVND (reference sequence). This CDR3 is CASSILTGELFF. Written as DNA, the CDR3 is TGTGCCAGTAGTATCCTTACCGGGGAGCTGTTTTTT.

This sequence joins TRBV5-1 and TRBJ1-1; D is ambiguous. Trimming took 4 bases from V and 0 from J, leaving 13 bases between them. The CDR3 is 15 residues long. The germline CDR1 and CDR2 sequences are SGHRS and YFSETQ. CDR3 amino acids: CASSPLQSLNTEAFF. The CDR3 bases are TGCGCCAGCAGCCCCTTACAGAGTTTGAACACTGAAGCTTTCTTT. The full variable domain, with the rest looked up from reference TRBV5-1 and TRBJ1-1, is KAGVTQTPRYLIKTRGQQVTLSCSPISGHRSVSWYQQTPGQGLQFLFEYFSETQRNKGNFPGRFSGRQFSNSRSEMNVSTLELGDSALYLCASSPLQSLNTEAFFGQGTRLTVV.

The rearrangement uses TRBV2 and TRBJ2-3; 13 bases agree with TRBD2. CDR3 size: 13 residues. In germline, CDR1 is SNHLY, CDR2 FYNNEI. V was pared by 11 bases and J by 3 bases, with 2 bases of the junction left unmatched. The CDR3 spells CAGGLAGTDTQYF. In nucleotides, the CDR3 is TGTGCCGGGGGACTAGCGGGAACAGATACGCAGTATTTT.